This T cell receptor (beta chain) stems from a study of identical twins. Via MiXCR, TCRdb re-called the 5' RACE reads, giving one row per CDR3 protein. Seen here are hundreds of thousands of distinct CDR3 sequences, roughly an eighth observed once, and the top ten hold about 1.6%. Concerning this clonotype itself: Its antigen is unknown.

Findings and limits, study-wide: Compared with unrelated sharing, twin-shared out-of-frame alpha sequences had more low-probability sequences. Within cord blood, abundant beta clonotypes carried fewer insertions, but memory repertoires showed no such trend.

J gave up 0 bases and V 9 bases, and 11 bases lay outside the gene matches. Per the germline V gene, CDR1 is KGHDR and CDR2 is SFDVKD. This CDR3 region has 16 residues. This sample was also put to use in a study of yellow fever vaccine responses in identical twins.

The genes are TRBV24-1 and TRBJ2-3; TRBD1 agrees at 7 bases. This clonotype was obtained from a woman aged 18 to 35 in good health. The source material was PBMCs. In DNA form, the CDR3 reads TGTGCCACCCCCGGACAGGATGAACCTAGCACAGATACGCAGTATTTT. Its translation: CATPGQDEPSTDTQYF.